These T cell receptor beta chains were read from a single sample in a study of blood T cell repertoires in COVID-19. The protocol was immunoSEQ multiplex PCR, while the TCRdb copy is restricted to in-frame clones and leaves out a portion. The sample holds under 85,000 clones; 80% to 90% are singletons and the top ten take approximately 15%. The sequencing input was peripheral blood. Every receptor here comes from a man older than 75 in a cohort sampled during active COVID-19. Both conserved end residues are part of each CDR3. The order of the fields is clone size, V gene, J gene, CDR3 protein. The size field is filled for only some rows; it gives once, few, many or a size class.

clone size: few
V gene: TRBV27
J gene: TRBJ1-3
CDR3 protein: CASSLRGTGNTIYF

clone size: -
V gene: TRBV21-1
J gene: TRBJ1-5
CDR3 protein: CASSKGPGQKDYSNQPQHF

clone size: -
V gene: TRBV3-1/TRBV3-2
J gene: TRBJ2-2
CDR3 protein: CASSQPTGSNTGELFF

clone size: -
V gene: TRBV18
J gene: TRBJ2-1
CDR3 protein: CASSQESSYNEQFF

clone size: -
V gene: TRBV4-2
J gene: TRBJ2-6
CDR3 protein: CASSQVAGQGISGANVLTF

clone size: -
V gene: TRBV19
J gene: TRBJ2-4
CDR3 protein: CASTRETGRFAKNIQYF

clone size: -
V gene: TRBV18
J gene: TRBJ1-5
CDR3 protein: CASSPGGTDNQPQHF

clone size: -
V gene: TRBV11-2
J gene: TRBJ1-2
CDR3 protein: CASSFGQGSGYGYTF

clone size: -
V gene: TRBV6-2/TRBV6-3
J gene: TRBJ1-5
CDR3 protein: CASSTPTGYVPSTNQPQHF

clone size: few
V gene: TRBV11-2
J gene: TRBJ2-3
CDR3 protein: CASSPPGTSPDTQYF

clone size: -
V gene: TRBV20-1
J gene: TRBJ2-1
CDR3 protein: CSAREGGEQFF

clone size: -
V gene: TRBV7-2
J gene: TRBJ2-2
CDR3 protein: CASSPPGTGELFF

clone size: few
V gene: TRBV15
J gene: TRBJ2-2
CDR3 protein: CATTTGQAGTGELFF

clone size: -
V gene: TRBV3-1/TRBV3-2
J gene: TRBJ1-3
CDR3 protein: CASSQPGPGNTIYF

clone size: -
V gene: TRBV18
J gene: TRBJ2-3
CDR3 protein: CASSPVTDTQYF

clone size: -
V gene: TRBV27
J gene: TRBJ2-2
CDR3 protein: CASTLTPRSELFF

clone size: once
V gene: TRBV28
J gene: TRBJ1-5
CDR3 protein: CASSMEGRGSNQPQHF

clone size: -
V gene: TRBV5-4
J gene: TRBJ2-1
CDR3 protein: CASSLAGTTPYNEQFF

clone size: -
V gene: TRBV7-2
J gene: TRBJ2-2
CDR3 protein: CASSLGASAGELFF

clone size: -
V gene: TRBV7-9
J gene: TRBJ2-7
CDR3 protein: CASSTQVGLGLSYEQYF

clone size: -
V gene: TRBV4-1
J gene: TRBJ2-1
CDR3 protein: CASSRDHGGVEQFF

clone size: once
V gene: TRBV4-2
J gene: TRBJ2-3
CDR3 protein: CASSQAQAGGTDTQYF

clone size: once
V gene: TRBV11-1
J gene: TRBJ2-1
CDR3 protein: CASSFTSGGRDEQFF

clone size: -
V gene: TRBV7-2
J gene: TRBJ1-6
CDR3 protein: CASSPGGSSYNSPLHF

clone size: once
V gene: TRBV3-1/TRBV3-2
J gene: TRBJ2-3
CDR3 protein: CASSRAVASDTQYF

clone size: -
V gene: TRBV7-2
J gene: TRBJ2-5
CDR3 protein: CASSLARNPRRETQYF

clone size: -
V gene: TRBV11-2
J gene: TRBJ1-6
CDR3 protein: CASSVDRRSPLHF

clone size: -
V gene: TRBV9
J gene: TRBJ1-1
CDR3 protein: CASSPRQGMNTEAFF

clone size: -
V gene: TRBV7-8
J gene: TRBJ1-1
CDR3 protein: CASSRLEVRLTEAFF

clone size: -
V gene: TRBV18
J gene: TRBJ1-1
CDR3 protein: CASSPNAWGDTEAFF

clone size: few
V gene: TRBV19
J gene: TRBJ1-2
CDR3 protein: CASSGLINYGYTF

clone size: -
V gene: TRBV27
J gene: TRBJ2-7
CDR3 protein: CASSSQGLTYEQYF

clone size: -
V gene: TRBV5-4
J gene: TRBJ2-2
CDR3 protein: CASSIRQGRGELFF

clone size: -
V gene: TRBV19
J gene: TRBJ2-2
CDR3 protein: CASSIEPGGATGELFF

clone size: -
V gene: TRBV7-2
J gene: TRBJ2-3
CDR3 protein: CASSQRLAGGVDTQYF

clone size: -
V gene: TRBV2
J gene: TRBJ2-2
CDR3 protein: CASEGTGELFF

clone size: -
V gene: TRBV20-1
J gene: TRBJ2-7
CDR3 protein: CSASRASGDYEQYF

clone size: -
V gene: TRBV4-2
J gene: TRBJ1-1
CDR3 protein: CASLSTVNTEAFF

clone size: -
V gene: TRBV9
J gene: TRBJ2-7
CDR3 protein: CASSASPRDQSYEQYF

clone size: -
V gene: TRBV3-1/TRBV3-2
J gene: TRBJ2-3
CDR3 protein: CASSQGTEGADTQYF

clone size: -
V gene: TRBV10-1
J gene: TRBJ1-2
CDR3 protein: CASRPARGYGYTF

clone size: few
V gene: TRBV7-8
J gene: TRBJ2-1
CDR3 protein: CASNTRSEQFF